The sequence of this T cell receptor (beta chain) was determined in a study of OX40 agonist ivuxolimab in advanced cancers. For the study at large: A mean age of roughly 66 years, range roughly 23 to 85, was recorded, and under 85% were male.

Only in-frame clones appear in the TCRdb table, and some are missing; sequencing was by immunoSEQ multiplex PCR. This sample has some 90,000 clones, with more than 75% found just once. Germline assignment: CDR1 LGHNA and CDR2 YSLEER. The CDR3 loop spans 15 amino acids. Trimming shortened V by 0 bases and J by 6 bases, and 12 bases separated the two germline ends. This sequence joins TRBV4-3 and TRBJ2-1, with a weak D call TRBD2 (5 bases). The sequencing used CD4+ or CD8+ T cells sorted from blood, collected in a trial of the OX40 agonist ivuxolimab. The clonotype originates from an adult with an advanced solid tumor such as melanoma, head and neck, liver or kidney cancer. Here the CDR3 DNA reads TGCGCCAGCAGCCAAGATGGTGGCAGCGGCAATGAGCAGTTCTTC. It is translated as CASSQDGGSGNEQFF.